This TCR beta chain came from a study of blood T cell repertoires in COVID-19. Study context: Donors in the United States, Italy and Spain gave samples during acute or convalescent COVID-19. The analysed material was cDNA or gDNA that came from T cells, B-cell-depleted T cells, or PBMCs.

In the original processing: By means of reference gene primer amplification, nucleated cell counts were estimated. Profiling relied on immunoSEQ multiplex PCR, and the TCRdb table lists in-frame clones only, not all of them. That table is the source of V, J and clone size, and D and trimming were worked out from the DNA. The sample includes 57,000 or so clones, approximately 80% of them seen just once. The germline CDR1 and CDR2 sequences are MNHEY and SVGAGI. This CDR3 has 12 residues. Deletions cut 4 bases from V and 8 bases from J, with 9 bases between. The chain links TRBV6-5 to TRBJ2-1; D may be TRBD2 (5 bases). The receptor was derived from a woman of 80 years or more with active or convalescent COVID-19. Input material: peripheral blood. The CDR3: CASSSPGYEQFF. Written as DNA, the CDR3 is TGTGCCAGCAGTTCTCCGGGATATGAGCAGTTCTTC.